This T cell receptor (beta chain) was captured in a study of OX40 agonist ivuxolimab in advanced cancers. The wider study: Patients' therapy was ivuxolimab, an antibody that acts as an agonist of OX40 (CD134). A mean age of around 66 years, range about 20 to 85, was recorded, and more than 80% were male. Study outcomes and limitations: The work left the antigen specificity of expanded peripheral T cells undetermined.

TCRdb's copy holds only in-frame clones and misses some; the assay was immunoSEQ multiplex PCR. The sample has about 58,000 clones, less than 90% seen once; the top ten hold less than 4%. Comment on this clone: Its antigen is as yet unknown.

Per the germline V gene, CDR1 is SGHRS and CDR2 is YFSETQ. This CDR3 comprises 14 residues. The germline V and J ends were trimmed by 0 bases and 4 bases, with 10 bases remaining between them. The V call is TRBV5-1, the J call TRBJ2-5; D is ambiguous. The receptor was isolated from an adult with an advanced solid tumor such as melanoma, head and neck, liver or kidney cancer. Specimen: CD4+ or CD8+ T cells sorted from blood, collected in a trial of the OX40 agonist ivuxolimab. The CDR3 here is CASSLGFGSETQYF. The CDR3 region has the DNA TGCGCCAGCAGCTTGGGATTCGGATCAGAGACCCAGTACTTC.